This T cell receptor beta chain derives from a study of CD8+CD57+ T cells in acquired aplastic anemia. Study-level background: The average for DNA from sorted CD4+ and CD8+ cells was 3.2 ug. Study-level findings and limits: Overlap between patients and controls comprised twenty-nine CD8+ CDR3 sequences.

The template for TCR beta VDJ and CDR3 sequence profiling was genomic DNA. TCRdb independently ran MiXCR on the reads; one entry per CDR3 protein. Of 150,000 to 200,000 distinct CDR3 sequences in the sample, over 60% are singletons; the top ten hold just over 45%. The CDR3 runs to 14 residues. The ends lost 4 bases at V and 7 bases at J; junction bases unmatched: 7. Germline V gives CDR1 DFQATT, CDR2 SNEGSKA (reference sequence). About this clonotype: Its antigen is still unknown.

The sequencing input was sorted CD4+, CD8+, or CD8+CD57+ T cells (not recorded which) from PBMCs. The origin of this receptor is a human donor with severe aplastic anemia or a healthy control (not recorded which). This rearrangement joins TRBV20-1 to TRBJ1-5; 10 nucleotides align to TRBD1. CDR3 sequence reads: CSANRQGADQPQHF. The CDR3 nucleotides are TGCAGTGCTAACAGACAGGGGGCGGACCAGCCCCAGCATTTT.